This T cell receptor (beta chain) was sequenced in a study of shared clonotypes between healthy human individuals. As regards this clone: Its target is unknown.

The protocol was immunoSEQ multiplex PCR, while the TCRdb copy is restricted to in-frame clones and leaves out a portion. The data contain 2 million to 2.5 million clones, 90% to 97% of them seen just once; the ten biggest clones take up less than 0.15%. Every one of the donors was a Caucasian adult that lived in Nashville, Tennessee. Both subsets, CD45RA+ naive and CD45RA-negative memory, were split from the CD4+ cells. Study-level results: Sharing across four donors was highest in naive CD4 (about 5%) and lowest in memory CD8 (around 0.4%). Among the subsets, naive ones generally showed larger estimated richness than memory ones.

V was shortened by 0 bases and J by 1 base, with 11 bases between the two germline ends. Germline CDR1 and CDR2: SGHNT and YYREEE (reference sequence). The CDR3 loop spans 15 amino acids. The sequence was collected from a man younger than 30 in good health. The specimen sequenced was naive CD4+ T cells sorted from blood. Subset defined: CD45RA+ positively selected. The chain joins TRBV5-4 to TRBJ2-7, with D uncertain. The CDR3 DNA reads TGTGCCAGCAGCTTGGAGGTGGCCTTATCCTACGAGCAGTACTTC. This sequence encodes CASSLEVALSYEQYF.